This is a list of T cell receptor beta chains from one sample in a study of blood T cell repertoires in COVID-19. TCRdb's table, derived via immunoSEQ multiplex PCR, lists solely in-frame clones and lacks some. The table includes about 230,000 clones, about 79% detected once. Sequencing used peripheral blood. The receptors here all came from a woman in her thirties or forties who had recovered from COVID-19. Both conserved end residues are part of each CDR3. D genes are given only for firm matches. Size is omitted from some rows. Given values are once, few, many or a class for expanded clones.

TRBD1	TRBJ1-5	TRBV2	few	TGTGCCAGCGCTGACAGGGTAAGCAATCAGCCCCAGCATTTT	CASADRVSNQPQHF
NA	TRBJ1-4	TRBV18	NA	TGTGCCAGCTCACCTTCGGGGGAAAAACTGTTTTTT	CASSPSGEKLFF
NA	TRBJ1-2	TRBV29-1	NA	TGCAGCGTTTTATTAAGGAGCGGCTACACCTTC	CSVLLRSGYTF
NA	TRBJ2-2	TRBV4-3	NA	TGCGCCAGCAGCCAAGATAACCAGGGGAACACCGGGGAGCTGTTTTTT	CASSQDNQGNTGELFF
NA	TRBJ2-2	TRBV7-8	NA	TGTGCCAGCAGACGAACAGTTAACACCGGGGAGCTGTTTTTT	CASRRTVNTGELFF
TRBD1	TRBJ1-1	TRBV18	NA	TGTGCCAGCTCTCCAAAACCCTATGCCTCGGACAGGGGCACTGAAGCTTTCTTT	CASSPKPYASDRGTEAFF
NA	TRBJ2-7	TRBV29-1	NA	TGCAGCGTTGGAGCCGATCTTAACGAGCAGTACTTC	CSVGADLNEQYF
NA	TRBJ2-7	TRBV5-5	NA	TGTGCCAGCAGCTATCAGGGCGCGCGATCCTACGAGCAGTACTTC	CASSYQGARSYEQYF
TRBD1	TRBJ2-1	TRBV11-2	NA	TGTGCCAGCAGCTTAGATCGGGGGGACAGGGGATTCTTC	CASSLDRGDRGFF
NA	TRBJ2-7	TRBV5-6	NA	TGTGCCAGCAGCAAAAATGGCCAGGGGCACTACGAGCAGTACTTC	CASSKNGQGHYEQYF
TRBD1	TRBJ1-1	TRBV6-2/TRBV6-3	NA	TGTGCCAGCAGTTTCCCCCAGGGGGCCAACACTGAAGCTTTCTTT	CASSFPQGANTEAFF
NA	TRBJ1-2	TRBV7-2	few	TGTGCCAGCAGCTTAGCCAGGGATTATGGCTACACCTTC	CASSLARDYGYTF
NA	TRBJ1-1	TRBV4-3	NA	TGCGCCAGCAGCCAAGGTCTAAGCGGCGGGCTCGGGGTTGAAGCTTTCTTT	CASSQGLSGGLGVEAFF
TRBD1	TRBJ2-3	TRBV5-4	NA	TGTGCCAGCAGCTTTTACCCCCGGACAGGGGTTGCAGATACGCAGTATTTT	CASSFYPRTGVADTQYF
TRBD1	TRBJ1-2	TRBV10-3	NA	TGTGCCATCAGTGAGGGACAGGGTAGTAGCTATGGCTACACCTTC	CAISEGQGSSYGYTF
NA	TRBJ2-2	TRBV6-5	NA	TGTGCCAGCAGTTACGAGGGCGGCACCGGGGAGCTGTTTTTT	CASSYEGGTGELFF
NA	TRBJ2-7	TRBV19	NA	TGTGCCAGTAGTATTAAGGTGAGGCCCTCCTACGAGCAGTACTTC	CASSIKVRPSYEQYF
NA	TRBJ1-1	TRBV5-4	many	TGTGCCAGCAGCTTGAGTGGGGGGAAAGCTTTCTTT	CASSLSGGKAFF
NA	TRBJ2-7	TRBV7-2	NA	TGTGCCAGCCGAAATTCCAGGGAGCAGTACTTC	CASRNSREQYF
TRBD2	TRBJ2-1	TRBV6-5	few	TGTGCCAGCAGTCCCCCTAGCGGGGCCAAGTTCTTC	CASSPPSGAKFF
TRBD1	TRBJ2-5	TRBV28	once	TGTGCCAGCAGTCCCGGGACAGGGGGCTTCCCAGGAGAGACCCAGTACTTC	CASSPGTGGFPGETQYF
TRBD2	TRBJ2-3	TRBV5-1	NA	TGCGCCAGCAGCTGGGGGAGGGGTACAGATACGCAGTATTTT	CASSWGRGTDTQYF